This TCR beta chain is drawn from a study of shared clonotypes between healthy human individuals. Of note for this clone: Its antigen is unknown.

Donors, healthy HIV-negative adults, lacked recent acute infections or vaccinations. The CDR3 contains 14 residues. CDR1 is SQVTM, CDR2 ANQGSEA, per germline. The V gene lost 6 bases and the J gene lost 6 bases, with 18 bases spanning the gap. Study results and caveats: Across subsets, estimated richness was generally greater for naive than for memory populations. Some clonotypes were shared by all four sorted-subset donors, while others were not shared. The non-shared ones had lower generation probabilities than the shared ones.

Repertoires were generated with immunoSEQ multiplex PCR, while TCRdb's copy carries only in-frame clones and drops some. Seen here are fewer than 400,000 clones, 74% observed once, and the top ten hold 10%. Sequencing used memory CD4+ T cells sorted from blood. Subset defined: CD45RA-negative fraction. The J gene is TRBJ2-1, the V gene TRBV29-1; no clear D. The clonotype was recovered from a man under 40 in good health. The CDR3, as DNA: TGCAGCGTGGTAACCGGGCCGCGATTCAATGAGCAGTTCTTC. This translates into CSVVTGPRFNEQFF.